The 29 T cell receptor beta chains below come from one sample, sequenced in a study of T cells after posttransplantation cyclophosphamide. Generated by immunoSEQ multiplex PCR, the TCRdb table keeps only in-frame clones and is missing some. The sample consists of approximately 12,000 clones, roughly 2% of them appearing once. Treatment was busulfan-fludarabine conditioning, a marrow graft, and cyclophosphamide on days +3 and +4. This specimen was PBMCs, taken after allogeneic stem cell transplant with posttransplant cyclophosphamide. The receptors were gathered from a male patient younger than 45 who received an allogeneic stem cell transplant from a related donor, was CMV-positive, and had no GVHD. A share of the T cells may be of graft donor origin.

This clone was seen only a few times. This CDR3 reads CASSPGENYGYTF. The DNA for the CDR3 is TGCGCCAGCAGCCCAGGGGAAAACTATGGCTACACCTTC. This chain connects TRBV5-1 to TRBJ1-2, with D possibly TRBD1 on 6 matching bases. The CDR3 is 13 amino acids. V lost 4 bases and J 2 bases, leaving 9 bases between the germline ends. The germline gives CDR1 SGHRS, CDR2 YFSETQ.

This clone was seen a handful of times. V and J are TRBV5-1 and TRBJ1-6, with 7 bases that match TRBD1. V trimming: 4 bases; J trimming: 7 bases; junction bases outside the gene matches: 11. The CDR3 consists of 16 residues. CDR1 and CDR2 from the germline V gene are SGHRS and YFSETQ. CDR3 nucleotide sequence: TGCGCCAGCAGCCCACACCGGGACAGTACGAATTCACCCCTCCACTTT. Amino acids: CASSPHRDSTNSPLHF.

This clone turned up a few times. The chain couples TRBV6-5 to TRBJ1-2, with no clear D. Trimming removed 2 bases from V and 3 bases from J, with 13 bases in between. The CDR3 is 15 residues long. Germline CDR1 and CDR2: MNHEY and SVGAGI. The CDR3 loop reads CASSYGSGKDYGYTF. The CDR3 DNA reads as TGTGCCAGCAGTTACGGCTCGGGGAAGGACTATGGCTACACCTTC.

This clone was found a few times. J is TRBJ1-3 and V is TRBV6-5; D is undetermined. The CDR3 is 13 residues long. Germline V CDR1 and CDR2: MNHEY, SVGAGI. V lost 10 bases to trimming and J lost 4 bases, with 14 bases between them. CDR3 DNA sequence: TGTGCCACCACAAAACCCCCCGGAAACACCATATATTTT. Its translation is CATTKPPGNTIYF.

Written as DNA, the CDR3 is TGTGCCAGCAGCTTAGCCGGGACTAGCGTAGATACGCAGTATTTT. It specifies CASSLAGTSVDTQYF. V gene TRBV11-2 combines with J gene TRBJ2-3; 10 bases align to TRBD2. There are 15 residues in the CDR3. Germline lookup yields CDR1 SGHAT and CDR2 FQNNGV. V trimming: 1 base; J trimming: 5 bases; junction bases outside the gene matches: 3.

This clone was found a few times. This rearrangement joins TRBV27 to TRBJ2-7; a possible D gene is TRBD2 (6 bases). Germline V gene data show CDR1 as MNHEY and CDR2 as SMNVEV (reference sequence). The CDR3 loop spans 14 amino acids. Trimming stripped 8 bases from V and 6 bases from J, with 20 bases between. As DNA, the CDR3 is TGTGCCAGCCGACTGGGACTTACCAGAGGCGAGCAGTACTTC. It translates to CASRLGLTRGEQYF.

This clone was found a few times. The chain combines TRBV7-7 with TRBJ2-7; possibly TRBD1 for D (5 bases). The CDR3 totals 13 residues. Germline CDR1 and CDR2: SSHAT and FNYEAQ (reference sequence). CDR3: CASCWGYPYEQYF. The CDR3 nucleotides read TGTGCTAGCTGCTGGGGCTATCCCTACGAGCAGTACTTC.

The chain combines TRBV19 with TRBJ2-5; TRBD2 might be the D (6 bases). There are 16 residues in the CDR3. Germline assignment: CDR1 LNHDA and CDR2 SQIVND (reference sequence). Trimming stripped 1 base from V and 1 base from J, with 13 bases between. CDR3 in amino acids: CASSIVPAGPQETQYF. CDR3 in DNA: TGTGCCAGTAGTATAGTTCCGGCGGGGCCCCAAGAGACCCAGTACTTC.

This clone appeared a few times. The gene calls are TRBV6-1 and TRBJ2-1; D remains ambiguous. CDR3 length: 14 amino acids. Trimming removed 4 bases at V and 0 bases at J, with 7 bases between. Germline CDR1 and CDR2: MNHNS and SASEGT. The DNA of the CDR3 is TGTGCCAGCAGTGTGTTTAGCTCCTACAATGAGCAGTTCTTC. It encodes CASSVFSSYNEQFF.

The rearrangement uses TRBV27 and TRBJ1-2, with no clear D. Germline CDR1 MNHEY, CDR2 SMNVEV (reference sequence). This CDR3 is built from 12 residues. The germline V and J ends were trimmed by 8 bases and 3 bases, with 10 bases remaining between them. The CDR3 is CASPQEDYGYTF. The DNA of the CDR3 is TGTGCCAGCCCTCAGGAGGACTATGGCTACACCTTC.

The chain has TRBV7-2 and TRBJ2-5; D unclear. Germline V gives CDR1 SGHTA, CDR2 FQGNSA. CDR3 size: 13 residues. Trimming removed 1 base at V and 4 bases at J, with 7 bases between. The DNA for the CDR3 is TGTGCCAGCAGCTTAGATCTAGGAGAGACCCAGTACTTC. It encodes CASSLDLGETQYF.

This clone was observed a few times. V is TRBV4-2 and J is TRBJ2-3, with 16 positions matching TRBD2. Per the germline V gene, CDR1 is LGHNA and CDR2 is YNFKEQ. The CDR3 spans 19 residues. V was clipped by 2 bases and J by 3 bases; unmatched bases: 8. The CDR3 bases are TGTGCCAGCAGCCAATCAGGGACTAGCGGGGGGGCCTGGACAGATACGCAGTATTTT. Amino acids: CASSQSGTSGGAWTDTQYF.

Only a few counts were recorded for this clone. This chain uses TRBV27 with TRBJ2-7, with D uncertain. CDR3 size: 15 residues. Germline CDR1 reads MNHEY; CDR2 reads SMNVEV (reference sequence). V was cut by 5 bases and J by 2 bases, with 16 bases left in between. CDR3 sequence: CASSPGSARTYEQYF. DNA of the CDR3: TGTGCCAGCAGTCCCGGATCGGCTAGAACCTACGAGCAGTACTTC.

This clone has just a few counts. CDR3 residues: CASSNYPSSGNTIYF. CDR3 bases: TGTGCCAGTAGTAACTACCCGAGCTCTGGAAACACCATATATTTT. The rearrangement joins TRBV19 to TRBJ1-3; unclear D gene. The ends were cut back, 4 bases at V and 0 bases at J, with 10 bases in the middle. Looked up from germline, CDR1 is LNHDA and CDR2 is SQIVND (reference sequence). This CDR3 is built from 15 residues.

The genes are TRBV5-8 and TRBJ2-1; D unclear. Germline CDR1 reads SGHTS; CDR2 reads YDEGEE. The V end lost 0 bases, the J end lost 12 bases, and 16 bases lay between the germline ends. This CDR3 is built from 14 residues. This CDR3 reads CASSLASEPALQFF. In nucleotides, the CDR3 is TGTGCCAGCAGCTTGGCCTCGGAGCCGGCGTTGCAGTTCTTC.

The V call is TRBV19, the J call TRBJ2-1; TRBD1 aligns across 8 bases. Germline CDR1 and CDR2: LNHDA and SQIVND (reference sequence). CDR3 length equals 14 residues. J was trimmed by 4 bases and V by 3 bases; bases with no gene match: 2. CDR3 coding DNA: TGTGCCAGTAGTATGGGACAGGCGTACAATGAGCAGTTCTTC. It codes for CASSMGQAYNEQFF.

This clone showed up just a few times. The genes are TRBV2 and TRBJ1-6; D call uncertain. CDR3 size: 14 residues. Trimming cost V 7 bases and J 7 bases, with 14 bases left between them. The germline V gene has CDR1 SNHLY and CDR2 FYNNEI. The CDR3 loop is CASNRDSANSPLHF. CDR3 coding DNA: TGTGCCAGCAATCGGGATTCGGCGAATTCACCCCTCCACTTT.

This rearrangement joins TRBV7-2 to TRBJ2-1; 9 bases are a match to TRBD2. Per the germline V gene, CDR1 is SGHTA and CDR2 is FQGNSA. This CDR3 spans 15 amino acids. V dropped 1 base and J dropped 5; count of bases not matched to a gene: 3. Here the CDR3 DNA reads TGTGCCAGCAGCTTAGATAGCGGGAGCCACAATGAGCAGTTCTTC. This encodes CASSLDSGSHNEQFF.

This chain joins TRBV7-9 and TRBJ2-7; the match to TRBD2 covers 13 bases. J was trimmed by 6 bases and V by 5 bases; bases with no gene match: 10. Germline CDR1 reads SEHNR; CDR2 reads FQNEAQ (reference sequence). CDR3 length: 16 residues. The CDR3 nucleotides read TGTGCCAGCAGCCCAGGACTAGCGGGAGTGCCGCTCGAGCAGTACTTC. Its translation: CASSPGLAGVPLEQYF. Variable domain in full (rest from reference TRBV7-9 and TRBJ2-7): DTGVSQNPRHKITKRGQNVTFRCDPISEHNRLYWYRQTLGQGPEFLTYFQNEAQLEKSRLLSDRFSAERPKGSFSTLEIQRTEQGDSAMYLCASSPGLAGVPLEQYFGPGTRLTVT.

V is TRBV7-2 and J is TRBJ2-1; 14 bases fit TRBD2. The CDR3 length is 15 residues. With 9 bases clipped from V and 7 bases from J, the junction kept 8 bases outside the gene matches. The germline V gene encodes CDR1 SGHTA and CDR2 FQGNSA. CDR3 nucleotides: TGTGCCAGTAGACTAGCGGGAGGGCCGTTGAATGAGCAGTTCTTC. Translating gives CASRLAGGPLNEQFF. Variable domain in full (rest from reference TRBV7-2 and TRBJ2-1): GAGVSQSPSNKVTEKGKDVELRCDPISGHTALYWYRQSLGQGLEFLIYFQGNSAPDKSGLPSDRFSAERTGGSVSTLTIQRTQQEDSAVYLCASRLAGGPLNEQFFGPGTRLTVL.

The table lists this clone with a few counts. The chain has TRBV19 and TRBJ2-1, with D unresolved. V was trimmed by 4 bases and J by 3 bases, leaving 10 bases between them. Germline CDR1 reads LNHDA; CDR2 reads SQIVND (reference sequence). This CDR3 is 14 amino acids long. The CDR3 loop is CASSSGSHYNEQFF. CDR3 sequence (DNA): TGTGCCAGTAGTAGCGGAAGTCACTACAATGAGCAGTTCTTC.

This clone was counted between two and nine times. The chain uses TRBV7-6 and TRBJ2-5; 9 bases line up with TRBD1. This CDR3 comprises 16 residues. After removal of 5 bases from V and 1 base from J, the junction contained 8 bases not matched to a gene. Per the germline V gene, CDR1 is SGHVS and CDR2 is FNYEAQ. The CDR3 reads CASSPRTGVAQETQYF. CDR3 sequence (DNA): TGTGCCAGCAGCCCGAGGACAGGGGTAGCCCAAGAGACCCAGTACTTC.

The rearrangement joins TRBV19 to TRBJ1-5; D is perhaps TRBD1 (5 bases). The V end lost 3 bases, the J end lost 0 bases, and 12 bases lay between the germline ends. The germline CDR1 and CDR2 sequences are LNHDA and SQIVND (reference sequence). This CDR3 is built from 16 residues. The DNA for the CDR3 is TGTGCCAGTAGTATGGTAACAGGCAATAGCAATCAGCCCCAGCATTTT. Translation gives CASSMVTGNSNQPQHF.

There are a few counts of this clone. In DNA form, the CDR3 reads TGCGCCAGCAGCTTTAGGGTACTAGCGGGAGTCTACAATGAGCAGTTCTTC. This codes for CASSFRVLAGVYNEQFF. This chain joins TRBV5-1 and TRBJ2-7, with 11 bases identical to TRBD2. TRBJ2-1 explains the end of the DNA better; the J call may be wrong. Germline CDR1 and CDR2: SGHRS and YFSETQ. The CDR3 totals 17 residues.

This clone was seen a few times. This chain links TRBV6-6 with TRBJ2-3, with 7 bases that match TRBD1. The CDR3 is 15 residues long. Trimming took 5 bases from V and 0 from J; bases not matched to a gene: 5. Germline CDR1 MNHNY, CDR2 SVGAGI (reference sequence). The chain's CDR3 is CASSNRDSSTDTQYF. CDR3 bases: TGTGCCAGCAGTAACCGGGACAGTAGCACAGATACGCAGTATTTT.

The table lists this clone with a few counts. V and J are TRBV6-1 and TRBJ2-7; tentatively, D is TRBD2 (5 bases). V lost 2 bases and J 6 bases, leaving 14 bases between the germline ends. CDR1 and CDR2 (germline): MNHNS, SASEGT. The CDR3 runs to 14 residues. The CDR3 protein is CASSELARRGEQYF. The CDR3 DNA follows: TGTGCCAGCAGTGAATTGGCCCGCCGGGGCGAGCAGTACTTC.

The CDR3 nucleotides read TGTGCCAGCAGCTTGTCTAGCGGGGGGTTAGATACGCAGTATTTT. Translation: CASSLSSGGLDTQYF. The rearrangement joins TRBV5-4 to TRBJ2-3; TRBD2 matches at 11 bases. The V gene's germline CDR1 is SGHNT and CDR2 YYREEE (reference sequence). V trimming: 1 base; J trimming: 5 bases; junction bases outside the gene matches: 3. The CDR3 length is 15 residues.

A few counts support this clone. The rearrangement links TRBV21-1 to TRBJ2-7; the D call TRBD2 from the table was never checked on the DNA. TRBV21-1 is termed a pseudogene. The CDR3 has 20 amino acids. The CDR3 region has the DNA TGTGCCAGCAGCAAAAAAAAAGGGAGGGTATCGCTGGGGAGACATCGGGAGCAGTACTTC. This sequence encodes CASSKKKGRVSLGRHREQYF.

There are a few counts of this clone. The rearrangement uses TRBV7-2 and TRBJ2-5, with D possibly TRBD2 on 5 matching bases. Deletions cut 5 bases from V and 2 bases from J, with 9 bases between. This CDR3 is built from 13 residues. Looked up from germline, CDR1 is SGHTA and CDR2 is FQGNSA. The CDR3 loop reads CASSRRSQETQYF. Here the CDR3 DNA reads TGTGCCAGCAGCCGGAGGTCGCAAGAGACCCAGTACTTC.